This T cell receptor (beta chain) emerged from a study of blood T cell repertoires in COVID-19. Libraries were prepared by immunoSEQ multiplex PCR; TCRdb keeps only in-frame clonotypes and omits some of them. This table holds about 100,000 clones, roughly 92% found once. The CDR3 is made up of 13 amino acids. The V end lost 6 bases, the J end lost 3 bases, and 12 bases lay between the germline ends. Germline V gene data show CDR1 as MNHEY and CDR2 as SMNVEV (reference sequence). The rearrangement joins TRBV27 to TRBJ2-7, with D possibly TRBD2 on 5 matching bases. The sequencing input was peripheral blood. The clonotype comes from a man in his sixties with acute or convalescent COVID-19. CDR3 coding DNA: TGTGCCAGCAGCCTTCTAGCAAGCTACGAGCAGTACTTC. It is translated as CASSLLASYEQYF.